What follows is one T cell receptor beta chain and its context. Its target is not known. The junction had 12 bases not matched to a gene; V was cut back by 8 bases and J by 0 bases. The CDR3 has 16 residues. Germline V lookup: CDR1 SEHNR, CDR2 FQNEAQ (reference sequence). Only in-frame clones appear in the TCRdb table, and some are missing; sequencing was by immunoSEQ multiplex PCR. The sample includes fewer than 200,000 clones, more than 90% of them seen just once. The sample is drawn from a study of T cell responses to AZD1222 COVID-19 vaccine. Overall study results and limits: In the spike-specific TCR repertoire, nearly half reportedly target unmutated variant regions. Of the AZD1222 recipients, only 5 to 7 were seropositive at baseline. Most donors were white British, females outnumbered males, and clonal diversity was possibly underestimated. Across spike, vaccine-associated CD4 TCRs were found, dominant at 160-218 and 743-854.

The chain combines TRBV7-9 with TRBJ2-7, with 8 bases matching TRBD2. This clonotype was sampled from an adult who received the MenACWY meningococcal vaccine as a control. The sample consisted of peripheral blood, taken 28 days after the second dose of the MenACWY control vaccine. The CDR3 reads CASLRSGSGSSYEQYF. The CDR3 DNA follows: TGTGCCAGCCTACGCAGCGGGAGTGGTAGCTCCTACGAGCAGTACTTC.